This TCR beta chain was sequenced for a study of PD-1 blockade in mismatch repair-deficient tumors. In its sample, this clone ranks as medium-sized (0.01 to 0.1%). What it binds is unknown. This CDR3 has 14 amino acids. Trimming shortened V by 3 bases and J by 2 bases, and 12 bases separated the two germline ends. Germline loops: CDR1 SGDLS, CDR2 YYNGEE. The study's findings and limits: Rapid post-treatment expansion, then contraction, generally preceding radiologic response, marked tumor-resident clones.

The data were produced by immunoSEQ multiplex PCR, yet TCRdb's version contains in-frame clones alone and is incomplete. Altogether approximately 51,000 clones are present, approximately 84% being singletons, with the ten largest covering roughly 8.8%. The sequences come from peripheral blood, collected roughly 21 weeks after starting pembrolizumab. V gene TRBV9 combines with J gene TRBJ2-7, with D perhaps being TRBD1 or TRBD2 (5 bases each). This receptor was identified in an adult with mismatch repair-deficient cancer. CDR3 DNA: TGTGCCAGCAGCGAACGGGACGGTGCCTACGAGCAGTACTTC. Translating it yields CASSERDGAYEQYF.